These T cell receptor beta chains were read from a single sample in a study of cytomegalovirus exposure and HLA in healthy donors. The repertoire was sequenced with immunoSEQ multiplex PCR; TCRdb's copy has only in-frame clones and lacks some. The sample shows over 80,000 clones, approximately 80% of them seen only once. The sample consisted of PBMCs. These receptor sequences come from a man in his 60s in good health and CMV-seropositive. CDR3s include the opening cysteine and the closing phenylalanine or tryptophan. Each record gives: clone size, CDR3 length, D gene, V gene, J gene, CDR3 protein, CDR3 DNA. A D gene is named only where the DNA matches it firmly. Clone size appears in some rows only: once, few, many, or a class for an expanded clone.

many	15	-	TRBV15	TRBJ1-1	CATSRDEILNTEAFF	TGTGCCACCAGCAGAGATGAGATATTGAACACTGAAGCTTTCTTT
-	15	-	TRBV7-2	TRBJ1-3	CASSPAGTRGNTIYF	TGTGCCAGCAGCCCAGCCGGGACAAGGGGAAACACCATATATTTT
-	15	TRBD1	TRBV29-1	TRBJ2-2	CSVRLGTANTGELFF	TGCAGCGTCCGGCTAGGGACAGCGAACACCGGGGAGCTGTTTTTT
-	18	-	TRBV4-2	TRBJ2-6	CASSQEGVRVAGANVLTF	TGTGCCAGCAGCCAAGAAGGTGTCAGGGTGGCCGGGGCCAACGTCCTGACTTTC
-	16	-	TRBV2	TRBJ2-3	CASSEALAVYTDTQYF	TGTGCCAGCAGTGAAGCCTTAGCGGTATACACAGATACGCAGTATTTT
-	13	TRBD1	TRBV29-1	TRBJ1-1	CSVEKGAPTEAFF	TGCAGCGTTGAGAAGGGGGCACCGACTGAAGCTTTCTTT
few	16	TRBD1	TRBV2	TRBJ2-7	CASSEHAGTGDYEQYF	TGTGCCAGCAGTGAACATGCGGGGACAGGGGACTACGAGCAGTACTTC
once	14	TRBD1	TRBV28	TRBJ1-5	CASSLIAPQGGQHF	TGTGCCAGCAGTTTAATTGCTCCCCAGGGGGGCCAGCATTTT
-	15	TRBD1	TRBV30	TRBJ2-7	CAWSVGQGPSYEQYF	TGTGCCTGGAGTGTAGGACAGGGGCCCTCCTACGAGCAGTACTTC
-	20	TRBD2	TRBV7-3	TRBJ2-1	CASSLGGLAVTLSSYNEQFF	TGTGCCAGCAGCTTAGGGGGACTAGCGGTTACACTAAGCTCCTACAATGAGCAGTTCTTC
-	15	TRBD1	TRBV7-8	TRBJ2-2	CASSSTGQGSGELFF	TGTGCCAGCAGCTCGACAGGACAGGGCTCCGGGGAGCTGTTTTTT
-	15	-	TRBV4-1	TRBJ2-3	CASSQEATGTDTQYF	TGCGCCAGCAGCCAAGAGGCTACAGGGACAGATACGCAGTATTTT
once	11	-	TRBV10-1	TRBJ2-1	CASTAGGEQFF	TGCGCCAGCACTGCCGGAGGGGAGCAGTTCTTC
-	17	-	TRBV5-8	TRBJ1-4	CASSLELKGLGGEKLFF	TGTGCCAGCAGCTTGGAGCTTAAGGGACTGGGTGGGGAAAAACTGTTTTTT
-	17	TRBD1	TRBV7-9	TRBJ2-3	CASSPRNRGNRVDTQYF	TGTGCCAGCAGCCCGAGAAACAGGGGGAATCGAGTGGATACGCAGTATTTT
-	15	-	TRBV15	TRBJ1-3	CATTPRGFPGNTIYF	TGTGCCACCACACCAAGGGGTTTCCCTGGAAACACCATATATTTT
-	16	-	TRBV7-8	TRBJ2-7	CASSLIERDSLYEQYF	TGTGCCAGCAGCTTGATTGAACGGGACTCTCTCTACGAGCAGTACTTC
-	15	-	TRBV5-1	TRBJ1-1	CASSWGTVMNTEAFF	TGCGCCAGCAGCTGGGGGACTGTTATGAACACTGAAGCTTTCTTT
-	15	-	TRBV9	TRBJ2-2	CASSVAGGQNGELFF	TGTGCCAGCAGCGTAGCCGGGGGGCAAAACGGGGAGCTGTTTTTT
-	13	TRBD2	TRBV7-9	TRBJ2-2	CASSSSGGLELFF	TGTGCCAGCAGTTCTAGCGGGGGCCTGGAGCTGTTTTTT
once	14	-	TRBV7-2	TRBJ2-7	CASSLARQLYEQYF	TGTGCCAGCAGCTTAGCGCGACAGCTTTACGAGCAGTACTTC
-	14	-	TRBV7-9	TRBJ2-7	CSSSHIGSNYEQYF	TGTTCCAGCAGCCATATTGGTAGTAACTACGAGCAGTACTTC
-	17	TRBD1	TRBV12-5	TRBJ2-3	CASAMTRQGGTLRTQYF	TGTGCTAGTGCCATGACCCGACAGGGGGGGACTCTGCGTACGCAGTATTTT
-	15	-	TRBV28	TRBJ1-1	CASRRPGIRNTEAFF	TGTGCCAGCAGACGCCCGGGGATACGGAACACTGAAGCTTTCTTT
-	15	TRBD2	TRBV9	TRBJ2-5	CASSSSGGLGETQYF	TGTGCCAGCAGCAGTAGCGGGGGGCTCGGAGAGACCCAGTACTTC
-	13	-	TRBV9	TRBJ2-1	CASSVNAESSQFF	TGTGCCAGCAGCGTGAACGCGGAGTCATCCCAATTCTTC
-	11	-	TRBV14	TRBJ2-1	CASSHSLVRFF	TGTGCCAGCAGCCATTCACTAGTACGGTTCTTC
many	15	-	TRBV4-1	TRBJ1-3	CASSQVFGVGNTIYF	TGCGCCAGCAGCCAAGTATTCGGAGTTGGAAACACCATATATTTT
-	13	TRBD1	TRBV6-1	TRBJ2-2	CASNRGFAGELFF	TGTGCCAGCAACAGGGGGTTCGCCGGGGAGCTGTTTTTT
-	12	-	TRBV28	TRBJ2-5	CASSLGPWEQYF	TGTGCCAGCAGTTTAGGGCCATGGGAGCAGTACTTC
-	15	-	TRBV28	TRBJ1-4	CASSLSGATNEKLFF	TGTGCCAGCAGTTTATCGGGGGCAACTAATGAAAAACTGTTTTTT
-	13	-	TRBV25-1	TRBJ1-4	CASIGLTNEKLFF	TGTGCCAGCATCGGACTAACTAATGAAAAACTGTTTTTT
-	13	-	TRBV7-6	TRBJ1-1	CASSRGAVGEAFF	TGTGCCAGCAGCCGGGGGGCTGTGGGTGAAGCTTTCTTT
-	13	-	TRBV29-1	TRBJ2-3	CSAIGGGRDTQYF	TGCAGCGCTATAGGGGGGGGGCGGGATACGCAGTATTTT
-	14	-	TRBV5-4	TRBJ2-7	CASSWTPGNYEQYF	TGTGCCAGCAGCTGGACCCCGGGGAATTACGAGCAGTACTTC
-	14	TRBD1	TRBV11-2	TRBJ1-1	CASSLGTGETEAFF	TGTGCCAGCAGCTTAGGGACAGGGGAAACTGAAGCTTTCTTT
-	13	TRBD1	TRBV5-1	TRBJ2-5	CASGTGTEETQYF	TGCGCCAGCGGCACTGGGACAGAAGAGACCCAGTACTTC
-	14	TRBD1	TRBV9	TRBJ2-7	CASSAGTGNYEQYF	TGTGCCAGCAGCGCAGGGACAGGGAATTACGAGCAGTACTTC
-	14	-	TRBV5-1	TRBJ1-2	CASSLVQSNYGYTF	TGCGCCAGCAGCTTGGTACAGTCTAACTATGGCTACACCTTC
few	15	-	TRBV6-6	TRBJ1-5	CASNNPGKTDQPQHF	TGTGCCAGCAATAATCCGGGAAAGACTGATCAGCCCCAGCATTTT